A selection of T cell receptor beta chains follows, all from one sample in a study of blood T cell repertoires in COVID-19. Libraries were prepared by immunoSEQ multiplex PCR; TCRdb keeps only in-frame clonotypes and omits some of them. In the table there are around 320,000 clones, around nine tenths of which are singletons. Sequenced input: peripheral blood. These receptors all come from a woman aged 25-40 years with COVID-19, enrolled during active disease. Each CDR3 is given with its conserved first and last residue. A D gene is named only where the DNA matches it firmly. Only some rows state a clone size, as once, few, many or a class for expanded clones.

d_call j_call clone_size v_call cdr3_aa cdr3_nt
NA TRBJ1-5 NA TRBV5-3 CARSLGPPPQHF TGTGCCAGAAGCTTGGGTCCCCCACCCCAGCATTTT
NA TRBJ2-7 NA TRBV14 CASSRDRSPYEQYF TGTGCCAGCAGCCGTGACAGGTCCCCCTACGAGCAGTACTTC
NA TRBJ1-2 NA TRBV2 CASNYPEGDFYGYTF TGTGCCAGCAATTACCCCGAGGGAGACTTCTATGGCTACACCTTC
TRBD1 TRBJ1-4 NA TRBV2 CASGDRGATNEKLFF TGTGCCAGCGGTGACAGGGGGGCAACTAATGAAAAACTGTTTTTT
TRBD2 TRBJ2-1 NA TRBV7-2 CASSLGWLAGDDEQFF TGTGCCAGCAGCTTAGGTTGGCTAGCGGGGGACGATGAGCAGTTCTTC
NA TRBJ1-1 NA TRBV9 CASSVMEGWYTEAFF TGTGCCAGCAGCGTGATGGAGGGGTGGTACACTGAAGCTTTCTTT
NA TRBJ1-5 NA TRBV6-1 CASSEDFQGYSNQPQHF TGTGCCAGCAGTGAAGATTTCCAGGGTTATAGCAATCAGCCCCAGCATTTT
TRBD1 TRBJ1-2 NA TRBV15 CATSLTGGYGYTF TGTGCCACCAGTTTGACAGGGGGTTATGGCTACACCTTC
NA TRBJ1-1 few TRBV7-6 CASSRRQEANTEAFF TGTGCCAGCAGTCGAAGACAGGAGGCGAACACTGAAGCTTTCTTT
NA TRBJ1-3 once TRBV11-2 CASGGAQGPGNTIYF TGTGCCAGCGGCGGGGCACAAGGGCCCGGAAACACCATATATTTT
NA TRBJ1-6 once TRBV6-5 CASSSWGPLHF TGTGCCAGCAGCAGTTGGGGCCCCCTCCACTTT
NA TRBJ2-3 NA TRBV2 CASRFAKPPTDTQYF TGTGCCAGCCGGTTTGCAAAGCCCCCCACAGATACGCAGTATTTT
NA TRBJ1-1 NA TRBV27 CASTARTGLNTEAFF TGTGCCAGCACCGCTCGAACAGGACTGAACACTGAAGCTTTCTTT
TRBD2 TRBJ2-7 few TRBV10-3 CATTPTSGGAYEQYF TGTGCCACCACCCCCACTAGCGGGGGGGCCTACGAGCAGTACTTC
NA TRBJ1-1 NA TRBV6-1 CASSGITQEVSTEAFF TGTGCCAGCAGTGGAATAACTCAGGAGGTATCCACTGAAGCTTTCTTT
NA TRBJ1-5 NA TRBV2 CASGRGNQPQHF TGTGCCAGCGGGCGGGGCAATCAGCCCCAGCATTTT
TRBD1 TRBJ2-1 once TRBV18 CASSLAGTGNNEQFF TGTGCCAGCTCACTAGCCGGGACAGGGAACAATGAGCAGTTCTTC
NA TRBJ1-2 few TRBV14 CASSLIGGVAGYTF TGTGCCAGCAGCCTCATAGGGGGGGTCGCTGGCTACACCTTC
NA TRBJ1-3 NA TRBV6-1 CASSEGTASGNTIYF TGTGCCAGCAGTGAAGGGACAGCTTCTGGAAACACCATATATTTT
NA TRBJ1-4 NA TRBV9 CASSAGGWPGGSRNEKLFF TGTGCCAGCAGCGCGGGGGGGTGGCCAGGAGGCAGTAGGAATGAAAAACTGTTTTTT
TRBD2 TRBJ2-1 NA TRBV11-1 CASSLGGSSYNEQFF TGTGCCAGCAGCTTAGGCGGGAGCTCCTACAATGAGCAGTTCTTC